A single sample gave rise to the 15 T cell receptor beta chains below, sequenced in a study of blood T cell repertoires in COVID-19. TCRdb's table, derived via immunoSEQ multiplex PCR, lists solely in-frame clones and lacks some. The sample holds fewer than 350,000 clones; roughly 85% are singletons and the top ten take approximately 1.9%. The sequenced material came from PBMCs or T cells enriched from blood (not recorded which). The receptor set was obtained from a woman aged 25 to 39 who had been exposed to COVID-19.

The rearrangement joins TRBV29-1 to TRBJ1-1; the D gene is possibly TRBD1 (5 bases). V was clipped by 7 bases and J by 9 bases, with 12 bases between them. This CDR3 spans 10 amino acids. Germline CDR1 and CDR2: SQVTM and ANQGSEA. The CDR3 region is CSAEEGQAFF. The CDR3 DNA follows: TGCAGCGCCGAAGAGGGGCAAGCTTTCTTT.

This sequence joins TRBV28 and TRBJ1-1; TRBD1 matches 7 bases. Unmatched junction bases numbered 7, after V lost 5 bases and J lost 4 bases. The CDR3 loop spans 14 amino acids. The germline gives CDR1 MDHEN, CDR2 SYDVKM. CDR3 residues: CASSAPDRATEAFF. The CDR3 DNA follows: TGTGCCAGCAGTGCACCCGACAGGGCCACTGAAGCTTTCTTT.

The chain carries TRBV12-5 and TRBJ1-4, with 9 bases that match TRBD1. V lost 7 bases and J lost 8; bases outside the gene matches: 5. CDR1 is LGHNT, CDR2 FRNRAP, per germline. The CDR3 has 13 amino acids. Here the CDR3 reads CASVRTGAEKLFF. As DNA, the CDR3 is TGTGCTAGTGTACGGACAGGGGCAGAAAAACTGTTTTTT.

The CDR3: CATQITRDTEAFF. The CDR3 nucleotides read TGTGCCACCCAGATAACCCGGGACACTGAAGCTTTCTTT. J is TRBJ1-1 and V is TRBV19; D is undetermined. The CDR3 consists of 13 residues. Germline V gene sequence: CDR1 LNHDA, CDR2 SQIVND (reference sequence). Trimming took 10 bases from V and 3 from J, leaving 15 bases between them.

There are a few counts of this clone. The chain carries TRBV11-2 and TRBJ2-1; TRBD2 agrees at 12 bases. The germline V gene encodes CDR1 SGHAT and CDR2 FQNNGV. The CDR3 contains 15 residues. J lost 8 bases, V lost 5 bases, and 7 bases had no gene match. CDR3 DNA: TGTGCCAGCAGCCCAAGACTAGCGGGAGCACATGAGCAGTTCTTC. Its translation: CASSPRLAGAHEQFF.

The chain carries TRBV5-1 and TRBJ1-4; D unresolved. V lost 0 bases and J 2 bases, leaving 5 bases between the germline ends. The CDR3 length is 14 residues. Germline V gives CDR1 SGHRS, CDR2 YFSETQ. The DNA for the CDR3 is TGCGCCAGCAGCTTGGACAACACTAATGAAAAACTGTTTTTT. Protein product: CASSLDNTNEKLFF.

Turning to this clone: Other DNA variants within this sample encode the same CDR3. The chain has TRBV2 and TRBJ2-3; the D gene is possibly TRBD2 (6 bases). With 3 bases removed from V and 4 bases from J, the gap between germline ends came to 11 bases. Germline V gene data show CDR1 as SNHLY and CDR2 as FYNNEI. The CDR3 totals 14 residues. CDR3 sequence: CASSDRGGADTQYF. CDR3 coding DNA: TGTGCCAGCAGTGACCGGGGAGGTGCAGATACGCAGTATTTT.

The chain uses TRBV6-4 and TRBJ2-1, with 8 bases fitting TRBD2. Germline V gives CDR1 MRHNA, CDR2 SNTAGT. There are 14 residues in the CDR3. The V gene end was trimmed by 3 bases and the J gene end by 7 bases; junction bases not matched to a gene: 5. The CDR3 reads CASSEFGGANEQFF. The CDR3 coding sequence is TGTGCCAGCAGTGAGTTCGGGGGGGCAAATGAGCAGTTCTTC.

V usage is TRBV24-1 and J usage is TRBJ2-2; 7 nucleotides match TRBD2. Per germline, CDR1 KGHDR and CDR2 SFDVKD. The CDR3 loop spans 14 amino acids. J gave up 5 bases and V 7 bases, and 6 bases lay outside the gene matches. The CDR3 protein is CATSLLGGTGELFF. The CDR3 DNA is TGTGCCACCAGCCTCCTGGGGGGGACCGGGGAGCTGTTTTTT.

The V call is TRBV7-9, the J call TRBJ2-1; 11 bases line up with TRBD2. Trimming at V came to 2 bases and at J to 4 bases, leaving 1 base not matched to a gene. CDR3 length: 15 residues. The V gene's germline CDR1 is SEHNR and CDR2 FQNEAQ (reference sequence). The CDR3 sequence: CASSLLAGGYNEQFF. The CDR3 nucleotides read TGTGCCAGCAGCTTACTAGCGGGGGGTTACAATGAGCAGTTCTTC.

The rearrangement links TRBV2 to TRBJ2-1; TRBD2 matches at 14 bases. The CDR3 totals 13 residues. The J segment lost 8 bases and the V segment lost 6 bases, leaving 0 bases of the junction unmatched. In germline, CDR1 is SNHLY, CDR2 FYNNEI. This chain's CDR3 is CASRGLAGDEQFF. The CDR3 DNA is TGTGCCAGCAGGGGACTAGCGGGAGATGAGCAGTTCTTC.

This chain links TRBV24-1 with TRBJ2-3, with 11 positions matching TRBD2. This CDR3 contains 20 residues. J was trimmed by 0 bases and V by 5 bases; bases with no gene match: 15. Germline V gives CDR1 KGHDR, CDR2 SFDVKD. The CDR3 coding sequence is TGTGCCACCAGTGTCCTCGGAGACACTAGCGGGGGTCCTAGCACAGATACGCAGTATTTT. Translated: CATSVLGDTSGGPSTDTQYF.

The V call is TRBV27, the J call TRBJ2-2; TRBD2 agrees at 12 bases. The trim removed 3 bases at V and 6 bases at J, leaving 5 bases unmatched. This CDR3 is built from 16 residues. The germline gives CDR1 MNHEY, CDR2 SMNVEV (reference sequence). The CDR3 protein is CASSFPGLAGAGELFF. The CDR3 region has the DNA TGTGCCAGCAGTTTTCCGGGACTAGCGGGCGCCGGGGAGCTGTTTTTT.

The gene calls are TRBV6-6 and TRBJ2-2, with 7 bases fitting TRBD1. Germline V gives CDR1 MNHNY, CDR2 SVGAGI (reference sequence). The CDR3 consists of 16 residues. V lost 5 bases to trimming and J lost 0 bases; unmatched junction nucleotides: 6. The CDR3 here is CASSRQGLSNTGELFF. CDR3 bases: TGTGCCAGCAGTCGACAGGGTCTTTCGAACACCGGGGAGCTGTTTTTT.

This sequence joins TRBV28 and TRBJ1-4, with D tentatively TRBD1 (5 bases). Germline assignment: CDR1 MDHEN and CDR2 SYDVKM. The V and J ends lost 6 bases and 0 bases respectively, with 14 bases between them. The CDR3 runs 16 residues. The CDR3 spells CASRGQGMATNEKLFF. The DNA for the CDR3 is TGTGCCAGCAGAGGGCAGGGTATGGCAACTAATGAAAAACTGTTTTTT.